Presented here are 21 T cell receptor beta chains from one specimen sequenced in a study of blood T cell repertoires in COVID-19. This table comes from immunoSEQ multiplex PCR, and its TCRdb copy is limited to in-frame clones, with some not included. The sample consists of about 150,000 clones, approximately 79% of them appearing once. Sample: PBMCs or T cells enriched from blood (not recorded which). The receptors were sampled from a man in his fifties who had recovered from COVID-19.

The chain combines TRBV7-9 with TRBJ1-2; perhaps TRBD1 as D (6 bases). The germline gives CDR1 SEHNR, CDR2 FQNEAQ (reference sequence). CDR3 length equals 16 residues. The V end lost 5 bases, the J end lost 1 base, and 17 bases lay between the germline ends. The CDR3 bases are TGTGCCAGCAGCCAACCGTCGCAGGGGTATAACTATGGCTACACCTTC. Protein: CASSQPSQGYNYGYTF.

The chain joins TRBV11-3 to TRBJ2-2, with D possibly being TRBD1 (5 bases). Trimming shortened V by 2 bases and J by 6 bases, and 22 bases separated the two germline ends. This CDR3 is 18 amino acids long. CDR1 and CDR2 (germline): SGHNT, YENEEA. The CDR3 protein is CASSLSRGQGKLSGELFF. The DNA of the CDR3 is TGTGCCAGCAGCTTATCTCGTGGGCAGGGAAAGTTATCCGGGGAGCTGTTTTTT.

The V gene is TRBV10-3, the J gene TRBJ1-2, with a tentative D call TRBD1 (5 bases). CDR1 and CDR2 (germline): ENHRY, SYGVKD. The CDR3 is made up of 13 amino acids. Deletions cut 2 bases from V and 3 bases from J, with 7 bases between. CDR3 in amino acids: CAISEDRYYGYTF. In DNA, the CDR3 is TGTGCCATCAGTGAGGACAGATACTATGGCTACACCTTC.

The chain combines TRBV7-2 with TRBJ2-3, with 12 bases fitting TRBD2. The ends lost 6 bases at V and 1 base at J; junction bases unmatched: 2. This CDR3 spans 15 amino acids. CDR1 SGHTA and CDR2 FQGNSA come from the germline V gene. This chain's CDR3 is CASRLAGGRTDTQYF. CDR3 in DNA: TGTGCCAGCAGGCTAGCGGGGGGGCGCACAGATACGCAGTATTTT.

The chain employs TRBV2 and TRBJ1-2; TRBD1 matches at 8 bases. The CDR3 runs 17 residues. V shed 6 bases, J shed 8 bases, and the junction held 20 bases outside the gene matches. The germline gives CDR1 SNHLY, CDR2 FYNNEI. The CDR3 DNA follows: TGTGCCAGCAGAGCTCATAGGGACAGGATTACGGGAGTGGGCTACACCTTC. It is translated as CASRAHRDRITGVGYTF.

The rearrangement links TRBV7-4 to TRBJ1-4; D is unresolved. The CDR3 runs 17 residues. Deletions cut 5 bases from V and 0 bases from J, with 16 bases between. Germline V CDR1 and CDR2: SGHVT, SQSDAQ. CDR3 residues: CASSLRDRVATNEKLFF. As DNA, the CDR3 is TGTGCCAGCAGCCTAAGAGATCGGGTTGCAACTAATGAAAAACTGTTTTTT.

This chain connects TRBV7-9 to TRBJ2-1; 11 nucleotides line up with TRBD1. This CDR3 is built from 16 residues. J lost 8 bases, V lost 5 bases, and 11 bases had no gene match. CDR1 is SEHNR, CDR2 FQNEAQ, per germline (reference sequence). The CDR3 reads CASSDPRDRGFDEQFF. CDR3 in DNA: TGTGCCAGCAGCGACCCAAGGGACAGGGGGTTTGATGAGCAGTTCTTC.

This clone has only one observation. The chain is built from TRBV6-5 and TRBJ1-2; the D gene is possibly TRBD1 (5 bases). V was trimmed by 4 bases and J by 4 bases, leaving 16 bases between them. The V gene's germline CDR1 is MNHEY and CDR2 SVGAGI. The CDR3 sequence is 15 residues long. In DNA form, the CDR3 reads TGTGCCAGCAGTTCCCCCGCAGGGATGGGCTATGGCTACACCTTC. This sequence encodes CASSSPAGMGYGYTF.

The rearrangement joins TRBV3-1 (or the pseudogene TRBV3-2) to TRBJ1-6; D remains ambiguous. The CDR3 has 12 residues. The germline CDR1 and CDR2 sequences are LGHDT and YNNKEL (reference sequence). The V end was cut by 4 bases, the J end by 14 bases, with 12 bases between. The CDR3 coding sequence is TGTGCCAGCAGCCTCGGGGTGCGAACCCTCCACTTT. It yields the protein CASSLGVRTLHF.

The chain carries TRBV7-2 and TRBJ2-2; D perhaps matches TRBD1 (7 bases). This CDR3 has 17 residues. The germline V gene has CDR1 SGHTA and CDR2 FQGNSA. Trimming cost V 5 bases and J 6 bases, with 22 bases left between them. This chain's CDR3 is CASSTSPPRQGSGELFF. The DNA for the CDR3 is TGTGCCAGCAGCACTAGCCCACCGCGACAGGGTTCCGGGGAGCTGTTTTTT.

J is TRBJ1-1 and V is TRBV25-1, with D perhaps TRBD1 (5 bases). From germline, CDR1 is MGHDK and CDR2 SYGVNS. Trimming pared 2 bases from V and 1 base from J, leaving 11 bases between. CDR3 length: 15 amino acids. The CDR3, as DNA: TGTGCCAGCAGTGAAGTGGGGGGGAGGAACACTGAAGCTTTCTTT. It encodes CASSEVGGRNTEAFF.

A few counts support this clone. J is TRBJ1-1 and V is TRBV29-1; no firm D call. V lost 1 base, J lost 4 bases, and 7 bases lay in between. The CDR3 is made up of 12 amino acids. The germline gives CDR1 SQVTM, CDR2 ANQGSEA. In DNA form, the CDR3 reads TGCAGCGTTGAAGGTCTGAGCACTGAAGCTTTCTTT. It is translated as CSVEGLSTEAFF.

The chain has TRBV3-1 (or the pseudogene TRBV3-2) and TRBJ1-2, with 9 bases matching TRBD1. CDR1 is LGHDT, CDR2 YNNKEL, per germline (reference sequence). V shed 7 bases, J shed 8 bases, and the junction held 14 bases outside the gene matches. The CDR3 is 15 amino acids. DNA of the CDR3: TGTGCCAGCACCTTACAGGGGGCGAAATTCGGCGGCTACACCTTC. This encodes CASTLQGAKFGGYTF.

The chain couples TRBV9 to TRBJ1-2, with 8 bases aligning to TRBD1. This CDR3 has 15 residues. J lost 2 bases, V lost 2 bases, and 5 bases had no gene match. Germline CDR1 reads SGDLS; CDR2 reads YYNGEE. The CDR3, as DNA: TGTGCCAGCAGCGTCGGACAGGGCTTGAACTATGGCTACACCTTC. Translation gives CASSVGQGLNYGYTF.

This chain uses TRBV15 with TRBJ1-2; 7 positions agree with TRBD1. Per the germline V gene, CDR1 is LNHNV and CDR2 is YYDKDF (reference sequence). The V and J ends lost 5 bases and 11 bases, in that order; junction bases with no gene match: 8. The CDR3 contains 12 residues. CDR3 nucleotides: TGTGCCACCAGCCGATCGACAGGGCTGTACACCTTC. It codes for CATSRSTGLYTF.

This chain joins TRBV24-1 and TRBJ2-1; TRBD2 agrees at 13 bases. This CDR3 region has 17 residues. Per germline, CDR1 KGHDR and CDR2 SFDVKD. Trimming removed 4 bases from V and 2 bases from J; junction bases left unmatched: 4. This CDR3 reads CATSDSGTSGTYNEQFF. CDR3 DNA: TGTGCCACCAGTGACTCCGGGACTAGCGGGACCTACAATGAGCAGTTCTTC.

V usage is TRBV30 and J usage is TRBJ1-5; TRBD1 matches 10 bases. This CDR3 has 15 amino acids. Trimming at V came to 3 bases and at J to 3 bases, leaving 5 bases not matched to a gene. CDR1 GTSNPN and CDR2 SVGIG come from the germline V gene (reference sequence). The CDR3 bases are TGTGCCTGGAGCCTCGGGACAGGGGTCAATCAGCCCCAGCATTTT. Residues: CAWSLGTGVNQPQHF.

This clone was seen just once. The chain joins TRBV5-1 to TRBJ2-6; 10 bases are shared with TRBD1. The CDR3 covers 17 residues. Germline V gene data show CDR1 as SGHRS and CDR2 as YFSETQ. V trimming: 3 bases; J trimming: 2 bases; junction bases outside the gene matches: 5. This CDR3 is CASSSRQGATGANVLTF. The CDR3 coding sequence is TGCGCCAGCAGCTCGAGACAGGGGGCTACTGGGGCCAACGTCCTGACTTTC.

The CDR3 here is CASSLVRNSHQPQHF. CDR3 in DNA: TGTGCCAGCAGCTTAGTACGCAACAGCCATCAGCCCCAGCATTTT. The chain links TRBV7-2 to TRBJ1-5, with D uncertain. The V end was cut by 1 base, the J end by 5 bases, with 12 bases between. Germline V CDR1 and CDR2: SGHTA, FQGNSA. The CDR3 contains 15 residues.

This clone was observed once. The CDR3 DNA reads TGTGCCAGCAGCCACCCGGGGGGCGGTGGCTACACCTTC. This translates into CASSHPGGGGYTF. J is TRBJ1-2 and V is TRBV6-5, with a weak D call TRBD1 (6 bases). The length of the CDR3 is 13 residues. Germline CDR1 MNHEY, CDR2 SVGAGI. The ends were cut back, 6 bases at V and 7 bases at J, with 15 bases in the middle.

This clone was counted a single time. The chain recombines TRBV5-1 with TRBJ1-2; TRBD1 matches at 8 bases. V shed 4 bases and J 7 bases; nucleotides not matched to a gene: 3. Germline assignment: CDR1 SGHRS and CDR2 YFSETQ. CDR3 length: 12 residues. The CDR3 here is CASSVGQGGYTF. Here the CDR3 DNA reads TGCGCCAGCAGCGTCGGACAGGGTGGCTACACCTTC.